This TCR beta chain was recovered during a study of blood T cell repertoires in COVID-19. Study details: Samples of COVID-19 (acute and convalescent) were obtained from the United States, Italy and Spain. PBMCs, B-cell-depleted T cells, or T cells provided the cDNA or gDNA that made up the material.

Germline V gene lookup returns CDR1 KGHSH and CDR2 LQKENI. The CDR3 has 14 amino acids. The V end was cut by 3 bases, the J end by 14 bases, with 17 bases between. Seattle enrolled patients during active infection and tracked them longitudinally. Original handling: The assay estimated nucleated cells by amplifying reference gene primers. The repertoire was sequenced with immunoSEQ multiplex PCR; TCRdb's copy has only in-frame clones and lacks some. That table supplies the V and J calls and clone size; D and trimming were determined from the DNA. This table has about 420,000 clones, about 90% appearing once.

The chain uses TRBV18 and TRBJ1-6; no clear D gene. The specimen sequenced was peripheral blood. The receptor was derived from a young man with COVID-19, enrolled during active disease. The CDR3 nucleotides read TGTGCCAGCTCACCCCAGGCTACTGGGGAGGCCCTCCACTTT. Protein sequence: CASSPQATGEALHF.